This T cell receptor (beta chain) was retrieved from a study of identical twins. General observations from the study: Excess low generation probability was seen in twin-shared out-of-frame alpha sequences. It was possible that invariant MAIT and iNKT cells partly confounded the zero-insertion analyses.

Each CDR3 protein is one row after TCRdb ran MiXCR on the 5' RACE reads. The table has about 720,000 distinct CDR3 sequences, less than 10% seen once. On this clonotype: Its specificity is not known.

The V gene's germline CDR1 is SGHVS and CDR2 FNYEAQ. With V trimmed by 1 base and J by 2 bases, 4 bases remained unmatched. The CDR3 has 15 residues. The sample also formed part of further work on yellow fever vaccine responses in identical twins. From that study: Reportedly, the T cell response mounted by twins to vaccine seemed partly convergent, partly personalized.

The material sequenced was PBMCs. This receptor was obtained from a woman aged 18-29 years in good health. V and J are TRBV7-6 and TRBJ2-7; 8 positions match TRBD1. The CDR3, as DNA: TGTGCCAGCAGCTTAGGGACAGGGACGCCCTACGAGCAGTACTTC. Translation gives CASSLGTGTPYEQYF. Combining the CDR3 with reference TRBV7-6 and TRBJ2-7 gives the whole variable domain GAGVSQSPRYKVTKRGQDVALRCDPISGHVSLYWYRQALGQGPEFLTYFNYEAQQDKSGLPNDRFSAERPEGSISTLTIQRTEQRDSAMYRCASSLGTGTPYEQYFGPGTRLTVT.